One and the same sample provided the 23 T cell receptor beta chains below, sequenced in a study of shared clonotypes between healthy human individuals. Profiled with immunoSEQ multiplex PCR; TCRdb holds only in-frame clones, not every one. The data hold approximately 2.3 million clones, with 90% to 95% observed a single time. Input material: naive CD4+ T cells from PBMCs. As for subset: CD45RA+ positively selected. These receptors were taken from a man between 18 and 29 years old in good health. Some clones in this sample may be carry-over from other donors' samples.

This chain joins TRBV6-5 and TRBJ1-3; unclear D gene. Germline V gives CDR1 MNHEY, CDR2 SVGAGI. V lost 4 bases and J lost 3, with 7 bases in between. CDR3 size: 13 residues. This CDR3 is CASSSTVGNTIYF. CDR3 nucleotide sequence: TGTGCCAGCAGTTCAACAGTTGGAAACACCATATATTTT.

The chain employs TRBV28 and TRBJ2-7; TRBD1 is a possible D gene (6 bases). Germline V gene data show CDR1 as MDHEN and CDR2 as SYDVKM. The CDR3 contains 12 residues. The ends were cut back, 7 bases at V and 6 bases at J, with 13 bases in the middle. The CDR3 here is CASNIQGFEQYF. Written as DNA, the CDR3 is TGTGCCAGCAACATACAGGGTTTCGAGCAGTACTTC.

CDR3: CASRLAGFDQPQHF. The CDR3, as DNA: TGTGCCAGCCGACTCGCTGGTTTCGATCAGCCCCAGCATTTT. This chain uses TRBV28 with TRBJ1-5; D uncertain. The length of the CDR3 is 14 residues. Germline-derived CDR1 and CDR2 are MDHEN and SYDVKM. The germline V and J ends were trimmed by 8 bases and 5 bases, with 16 bases remaining between them.

On this clone: At the DNA level, this CDR3 is encoded by other sequences in the same sample as well. The gene calls are TRBV11-2 and TRBJ2-3, with 8 bases aligning to TRBD2. V lost 1 base, J lost 4 bases, and 4 bases stayed unmatched. The CDR3 has 15 amino acids. CDR1 is SGHAT, CDR2 FQNNGV, per germline. CDR3 DNA sequence: TGTGCCAGCAGCTTAGCGGGAGGGCCCCCAGATACGCAGTATTTT. As protein: CASSLAGGPPDTQYF.

Regarding this clone: The sample holds other DNA sequences that translate to the same CDR3. V usage is TRBV7-2 and J usage is TRBJ1-5, with 7 bases identical to TRBD1. The CDR3 spans 15 residues. Germline V lookup: CDR1 SGHTA, CDR2 FQGNSA. The V gene end was trimmed by 0 bases and the J gene end by 4 bases; junction bases not matched to a gene: 3. The CDR3 DNA reads as TGTGCCAGCAGCTTAGCGGGGACAGCTAATCAGCCCCAGCATTTT. This encodes CASSLAGTANQPQHF.

This sequence joins TRBV28 and TRBJ1-2; the D gene is possibly TRBD1 (6 bases). CDR3 length equals 16 residues. Germline lookup yields CDR1 MDHEN and CDR2 SYDVKM. Trimming removed 4 bases at V and 4 bases at J, with 19 bases between. The CDR3 spells CASSSVGGPTLYGYTF. Written as DNA, the CDR3 is TGTGCCAGCAGTTCTGTCGGGGGGCCTACCCTCTATGGCTACACCTTC.

Comment on this clone: The same CDR3 arises from other DNA sequences in this sample as well. The chain employs TRBV7-9 and TRBJ2-1, with no clear D. In germline, CDR1 is SEHNR, CDR2 FQNEAQ (reference sequence). This CDR3 contains 13 residues. Trimming stripped 1 base from V and 5 bases from J, with 6 bases between. CDR3 DNA sequence: TGTGCCAGCAGCTTAGGCCAGAACAATGAGCAGTTCTTC. Translating gives CASSLGQNNEQFF.

This sequence joins TRBV5-8 and TRBJ1-2; the match to TRBD1 covers 10 bases. This CDR3 has 18 amino acids. The trim removed 1 base at V and 6 bases at J, leaving 15 bases unmatched. Germline CDR1 reads SGHTS; CDR2 reads YDEGEE. CDR3 sequence: CASSLYRTSGQGWNGYTF. The DNA for the CDR3 is TGTGCCAGCAGCTTGTACCGTACGTCGGGACAGGGGTGGAATGGCTACACCTTC.

This chain connects TRBV30 to TRBJ2-5; 10 bases are shared with TRBD2. The V segment lost 2 bases and the J segment 3 bases; nucleotides outside the gene matches: 3. Germline values: CDR1 GTSNPN, CDR2 SVGIG (reference sequence). The CDR3 sequence is 14 residues long. CDR3 nucleotide sequence: TGTGCCTGGAGTCCCGGACTAGCGGAAGAGACCCAGTACTTC. Encoded protein: CAWSPGLAEETQYF.

The gene calls are TRBV7-8 and TRBJ2-1, with D unclear. Germline V gene lookup returns CDR1 SGHVS and CDR2 FQNEAQ. There are 14 residues in the CDR3. The ends were cut back, 1 base at V and 4 bases at J, with 8 bases in the middle. The CDR3 DNA sequence: TGTGCCAGCAGCTTAGAGGGTATGTACAATGAGCAGTTCTTC. It translates to CASSLEGMYNEQFF.

The J gene is TRBJ2-7, the V gene TRBV9, with a weak D call TRBD1 (5 bases). The CDR3 sequence is 14 residues long. CDR1 is SGDLS and CDR2 is YYNGEE in the germline V gene. Trimming pared 3 bases from V and 5 bases from J, leaving 15 bases between. CDR3 sequence (DNA): TGTGCCAGCAGCGCCCAGGGCGGTACCCACGAGCAGTACTTC. The encoded protein is CASSAQGGTHEQYF.

As concerns this clone: Different DNA sequences within this sample yield the same CDR3. This CDR3 reads CASSVAGINEQFF. CDR3 bases: TGTGCCAGCAGCGTAGCAGGGATCAATGAGCAGTTCTTC. This rearrangement joins TRBV9 to TRBJ2-1, with a tentative D call TRBD1 (5 bases). The CDR3 sequence is 13 residues long. Trimming removed 0 bases at V and 6 bases at J, with 7 bases between. Germline V gene sequence: CDR1 SGDLS, CDR2 YYNGEE.

The chain is built from TRBV7-9 and TRBJ2-1; D perhaps matches TRBD1 (5 bases). The CDR3 has 14 residues. Germline lookup yields CDR1 SEHNR and CDR2 FQNEAQ (reference sequence). V dropped 0 bases and J dropped 8 bases, with 11 bases sitting between them. DNA for the CDR3: TGTGCCAGCAGCTTAGCTCAGGGTGCGGATGAGCAGTTCTTC. It is translated as CASSLAQGADEQFF.

In this sample, this clone turned up once. The chain carries TRBV19 and TRBJ1-2; D is unresolved. Germline assignment: CDR1 LNHDA and CDR2 SQIVND (reference sequence). This CDR3 region has 15 residues. Trimming removed 0 bases from V and 4 bases from J, with 12 bases in between. For the CDR3, the DNA is TGTGCCAGTAGTATAGATCGGGCAACAACCTATGGCTACACCTTC. It yields the protein CASSIDRATTYGYTF.

V gene TRBV2 combines with J gene TRBJ2-3; D remains unclear. Trimming left V 5 bases short and J 0 bases short, with 9 bases between. The CDR3 contains 14 residues. CDR1 is SNHLY, CDR2 FYNNEI, per germline. This CDR3 reads CASSREGSTDTQYF. The DNA for the CDR3 is TGTGCCAGCAGTAGGGAAGGGAGCACAGATACGCAGTATTTT.

This chain connects TRBV5-1 to TRBJ2-3, with D possibly TRBD2 on 5 matching bases. CDR1 is SGHRS, CDR2 YFSETQ, per germline. The CDR3 has 16 residues. Deletions cut 4 bases from V and 0 bases from J, with 15 bases between. As DNA, the CDR3 is TGCGCCAGCAGCCCGGACCTAGCAGTCAGCACAGATACGCAGTATTTT. Protein sequence: CASSPDLAVSTDTQYF. The full variable domain, in which reference TRBV5-1 and TRBJ2-3 provide the parts outside the CDR3, is KAGVTQTPRYLIKTRGQQVTLSCSPISGHRSVSWYQQTPGQGLQFLFEYFSETQRNKGNFPGRFSGRQFSNSRSEMNVSTLELGDSALYLCASSPDLAVSTDTQYFGPGTRLTVL.

The chain has TRBV29-1 and TRBJ1-1; D gene unclear. V was shortened by 5 bases and J by 0 bases, with 10 bases between the two germline ends. CDR3 length: 13 amino acids. From germline, CDR1 is SQVTM and CDR2 ANQGSEA. DNA of the CDR3: TGCAGCGTTAGACGAGTCATGAACACTGAAGCTTTCTTT. It encodes CSVRRVMNTEAFF.

This clone was detected only once. DNA of the CDR3: TGTGCCATCAGTGAGGGGGCCATGAACACTGAAGCTTTCTTT. Protein sequence: CAISEGAMNTEAFF. This chain joins TRBV10-3 and TRBJ1-1, with D possibly being TRBD1 (5 bases). Trimming removed 2 bases from V and 0 bases from J, with 7 bases in between. The CDR3 is made up of 14 amino acids. Germline CDR1 ENHRY, CDR2 SYGVKD.

The chain couples TRBV6-5 to TRBJ2-3, with 9 bases lining up with TRBD1. Trimming took 4 bases from V and 5 from J; bases not matched to a gene: 7. This CDR3 contains 15 residues. Germline assignment: CDR1 MNHEY and CDR2 SVGAGI. The CDR3 DNA reads as TGTGCCAGCAGTTCCGGGACAGGGCGCGGAGATACGCAGTATTTT. This encodes CASSSGTGRGDTQYF.

The J gene is TRBJ2-5, the V gene TRBV18; TRBD2 agrees at 7 bases. The trim removed 5 bases at V and 5 bases at J, leaving 8 bases unmatched. The CDR3 extends over 14 amino acids. Germline CDR1 is KGHSH and CDR2 is LQKENI. This CDR3 is CASSAGVGDETQYF. The CDR3 DNA is TGTGCCAGCTCAGCGGGAGTAGGTGACGAGACCCAGTACTTC.

The chain is built from TRBV27 and TRBJ2-5; 13 bases agree with TRBD2. CDR1 and CDR2 (germline): MNHEY, SMNVEV (reference sequence). V shed 8 bases, J shed 5 bases, and the junction held 14 bases outside the gene matches. The CDR3 sequence is 17 residues long. The CDR3: CASGGLAGVRLPETQYF. CDR3 sequence (DNA): TGTGCCAGCGGTGGACTAGCGGGAGTCAGGCTCCCGGAGACCCAGTACTTC.

The J gene is TRBJ1-2, the V gene TRBV6-5, with D perhaps matching TRBD1 (5 bases). Per the germline V gene, CDR1 is MNHEY and CDR2 is SVGAGI. Trimming took off 1 base at V and 7 bases at J, with 10 bases between the two ends. The CDR3 sequence is 13 residues long. Here the CDR3 reads CASSYWQGRGYTF. CDR3 sequence (DNA): TGTGCCAGCAGTTACTGGCAGGGTCGTGGCTACACCTTC.

This clone was seen just once. V is TRBV30 and J is TRBJ2-7; D not resolved. Trimming removed 4 bases from V and 5 bases from J, with 9 bases in between. This CDR3 has 11 amino acids. Germline V gives CDR1 GTSNPN, CDR2 SVGIG (reference sequence). The CDR3 sequence: CAWTVGDEQYF. The CDR3 DNA follows: TGTGCCTGGACCGTAGGTGACGAGCAGTACTTC. The full variable domain, its missing parts supplied by reference TRBV30 and TRBJ2-7, is SQTIHQWPATLVQPVGSPLSLECTVEGTSNPNLYWYRQAAGRGLQLLFYSVGIGQISSEVPQNLSASRPQDRQFILSSKKLLLSDSGFYLCAWTVGDEQYFGPGTRLTVT.